These 27 T cell receptor beta chains came from one sample sequenced in a study of blood T cells in healthy people across ages. It was with a sample-barcoded 5' primer and a J-beta primer mix that a second PCR of roughly 7 to 12 cycles was run. Each CDR3 protein is one row after TCRdb ran MiXCR on the 5' RACE reads. The data show about 1.4 million distinct CDR3 sequences, 55% to 75% seen once. The sequenced sample was blood. All receptors derive from a man aged 18-30 years in good health.

The rearrangement uses TRBV15 and TRBJ2-1; 8 bases align to TRBD2. CDR1 and CDR2 (germline): LNHNV, YYDKDF (reference sequence). The CDR3 is made up of 14 amino acids. Trimming cost V 6 bases and J 5 bases; bases outside gene matches: 6. The CDR3 protein is CATSPAGAHNEQFF. Here the CDR3 DNA reads TGTGCCACCAGTCCAGCGGGAGCCCACAATGAGCAGTTCTTC.

This clonotype was picked up one time. CDR3 DNA: TGTGCCAGTAACGGGGACAGGGATCCCTATGGCTACACCTTC. This gives the protein CASNGDRDPYGYTF. The rearrangement links TRBV10-3 to TRBJ1-2; 9 bases agree with TRBD1. Germline V CDR1 and CDR2: ENHRY, SYGVKD. The V gene end was trimmed by 10 bases and the J gene end by 4 bases; junction bases not matched to a gene: 10. The CDR3 covers 14 residues.

The chain is built from TRBV25-1 and TRBJ1-4, with 9 bases matching TRBD1. The CDR3 has 14 amino acids. The germline V gene has CDR1 MGHDK and CDR2 SYGVNS. The J segment lost 12 bases and the V segment lost 7 bases, leaving 12 bases of the junction unmatched. Here the CDR3 DNA reads TGTGCCAGCACCCCAGGGGACAGGGTCGTAGAACTGTTTTTT. This gives the protein CASTPGDRVVELFF.

In this sample, this clonotype turned up a few times. V is TRBV20-1 and J is TRBJ2-6; D not resolved. With 5 bases removed from V and 2 bases from J, the gap between germline ends came to 7 bases. CDR3 size: 13 residues. From germline, CDR1 is DFQATT and CDR2 SNEGSKA (reference sequence). The CDR3 coding sequence is TGCAGTGCTGATCAGGCTGGGGCCAACGTCCTGACTTTC. The encoded protein is CSADQAGANVLTF.

The table lists this clonotype with a count of one. One junction end disagrees with the germline gene, perhaps due to a read error. V is TRBV28 and J is TRBJ2-1, with D maybe TRBD2 (6 bases). The CDR3 spans 15 residues. Germline loops: CDR1 MDHEN, CDR2 SYDVKM. The DNA for the CDR3 is TGTGCCAGCAGCGTCGGGGGTAGCTCCTACAATGAGCGGTTCTTC. Translated, it gives CASSVGGSSYNERFF.

CDR3 sequence reads: CASSRAYRDRVGGYTF. Written as DNA, the CDR3 is TGTGCCAGCAGCAGAGCCTACCGGGACAGGGTTGGTGGCTACACCTTC. The chain employs TRBV7-9 and TRBJ1-2; 9 bases are a match to TRBD1. Per the germline V gene, CDR1 is SEHNR and CDR2 is FQNEAQ (reference sequence). There are 16 residues in the CDR3. Trimming cost V 5 bases and J 7 bases; bases outside gene matches: 14.

This chain links TRBV27 with TRBJ1-1, with TRBD1 matching 7 bases. Germline CDR1 is MNHEY and CDR2 is SMNVEV (reference sequence). V gave up 5 bases and J gave up 7 bases; unmatched junction bases: 7. CDR3 length: 13 residues. The CDR3 DNA follows: TGTGCCAGCAGTAGCCGACAGGGCAATGAAGCTTTCTTT. This gives the protein CASSSRQGNEAFF.

The genes are TRBV7-6 and TRBJ2-4, with D maybe TRBD2 (5 bases). The germline V gene has CDR1 SGHVS and CDR2 FNYEAQ. Trimming left V 4 bases short and J 13 bases short, with 14 bases between. This CDR3 has 12 residues. This chain's CDR3 is CASSSISREQYF. CDR3 nucleotide sequence: TGTGCCAGCAGCTCCATCTCTAGGGAGCAGTACTTC.

The chain couples TRBV12-3 or TRBV12-4 to TRBJ2-1; TRBD1 is a possible D gene (6 bases). V gave up 2 bases and J gave up 2 bases, with 13 bases separating them. This CDR3 comprises 16 residues. For the CDR3, the DNA is TGTGCCAGCAGTTTACTGCAGGGGATAGCCTACAATGAGCAGTTCTTC. Its translation is CASSLLQGIAYNEQFF.

The J gene is TRBJ2-3, the V gene TRBV6-5; TRBD1 matches at 7 bases. Losses at the gene ends were 2 bases for V and 2 bases for J; bases not matched to a gene: 10. CDR3 size: 17 residues. Germline CDR1 and CDR2: MNHEY and SVGAGI. CDR3: CASSYRMDRIHTDTQYF. The CDR3 DNA is TGTGCCAGCAGTTACCGGATGGACAGGATACACACAGATACGCAGTATTTT.

The chain employs TRBV29-1 and TRBJ2-1; TRBD2 matches at 8 bases. The CDR3 has 14 residues. V lost 6 bases and J lost 4; bases outside the gene matches: 8. Germline V gene lookup returns CDR1 SQVTM and CDR2 ANQGSEA. This CDR3 is CSVATTSVYNEQFF. The CDR3 DNA sequence: TGCAGCGTCGCCACGACTAGCGTTTACAATGAGCAGTTCTTC.

V is TRBV29-1 and J is TRBJ1-2; TRBD1 aligns across 9 bases. The CDR3 is 18 amino acids. Looked up from germline, CDR1 is SQVTM and CDR2 is ANQGSEA. J was trimmed by 8 bases and V by 3 bases; bases with no gene match: 22. The CDR3 nucleotides are TGCAGCGTTGAGGGGGGTTGGGACAGGGTCCCCCGCACTAACGGCTACACCTTC. Residues: CSVEGGWDRVPRTNGYTF.

The chain recombines TRBV4-3 with TRBJ1-1; D call uncertain. The CDR3 is made up of 16 amino acids. CDR1 LGHNA and CDR2 YSLEER come from the germline V gene. V was shortened by 0 bases and J by 3 bases, with 14 bases between the two germline ends. The CDR3 DNA reads as TGCGCCAGCAGCCAAGATCGGTCGTCGCCCTACACTGAAGCTTTCTTT. It specifies CASSQDRSSPYTEAFF.

This sequence joins TRBV4-1 and TRBJ2-3; the match to TRBD2 covers 7 bases. CDR3 length: 14 residues. V was clipped by 7 bases and J by 6 bases; unmatched bases: 10. The germline CDR1 and CDR2 sequences are MGHRA and YSYEKL. The CDR3 DNA is TGCGCCAGCAACCAGTTCCGGGACTATGATACGCAGTATTTT. Its protein is CASNQFRDYDTQYF.

The V gene is TRBV20-1, the J gene TRBJ2-1; perhaps TRBD2 as D (5 bases). CDR3 length: 13 amino acids. Germline lookup yields CDR1 DFQATT and CDR2 SNEGSKA (reference sequence). The V end lost 0 bases, the J end lost 8 bases, and 11 bases lay between the germline ends. The CDR3 reads CSAREASSDEQFF. The CDR3 DNA reads as TGCAGTGCTAGAGAGGCTAGCTCGGATGAGCAGTTCTTC.

The chain combines TRBV10-3 with TRBJ2-5; a weak D match, TRBD1 (5 bases). V gave up 4 bases and J gave up 2 bases, with 11 bases separating them. In germline, CDR1 is ENHRY, CDR2 SYGVKD. This CDR3 spans 14 amino acids. The CDR3 coding sequence is TGTGCCATCAGTGTGGGCAGGGCACAAGAGACCCAGTACTTC. Residues: CAISVGRAQETQYF.

The rearrangement links TRBV12-3 or TRBV12-4 to TRBJ2-3, with a weak D call TRBD1 (5 bases). The CDR3 extends over 17 amino acids. V lost 0 bases and J 0 bases, leaving 13 bases between the germline ends. CDR3 nucleotide sequence: TGTGCCAGCAGTTTAGCCCTTGGACAATCAAGCACAGATACGCAGTATTTT. This sequence encodes CASSLALGQSSTDTQYF.

J is TRBJ1-4 and V is TRBV20-1; D is uncertain. The V gene lost 5 bases and the J gene lost 4 bases, with 14 bases spanning the gap. Germline V gene lookup returns CDR1 DFQATT and CDR2 SNEGSKA (reference sequence). CDR3 length equals 14 residues. For the CDR3, the DNA is TGCAGTGCTGGAGGTGCGGGGATTAATGAAAAACTGTTTTTT. It encodes CSAGGAGINEKLFF.

The chain employs TRBV7-9 and TRBJ2-7, with TRBD1 as a possible D gene (5 bases). Germline V lookup: CDR1 SEHNR, CDR2 FQNEAQ (reference sequence). This CDR3 is built from 16 residues. V lost 2 bases and J lost 3, with 17 bases in between. CDR3 nucleotide sequence: TGTGCCAGCAGCTTATACCCTATTACAGGAGTCTACGAGCAGTACTTC. The encoded protein is CASSLYPITGVYEQYF.

With respect to this clonotype: Relative to the germline gene, one junction end is altered; a read error may explain this. This chain links TRBV10-3 with TRBJ2-6; D gene ambiguous. Germline V gene data show CDR1 as ENHRY and CDR2 as SYGVKD. The length of the CDR3 is 20 residues. The CDR3 region has the DNA TGTGCTATCAGTGCGCCCCCGGACGGACCTGGAGAATCTGGGGCCAACGTCCTGACTTTC. It is translated as CAISAPPDGPGESGANVLTF.

There are a few counts of this clonotype. The chain joins TRBV29-1 to TRBJ2-5; 9 bases agree with TRBD2. The length of the CDR3 is 14 residues. Trimming cost V 0 bases and J 4 bases; bases outside gene matches: 3. The V gene's germline CDR1 is SQVTM and CDR2 ANQGSEA. The CDR3 sequence is CSVEDPLAGETQYF. CDR3 DNA sequence: TGCAGCGTTGAAGATCCACTAGCGGGAGAGACCCAGTACTTC.

The J gene is TRBJ1-2, the V gene TRBV5-1; D gene unclear. This CDR3 is 15 amino acids long. In germline, CDR1 is SGHRS, CDR2 YFSETQ. V lost 3 bases and J lost 4, with 16 bases in between. The CDR3 protein is CASSSEGPQGYGYTF. CDR3 DNA sequence: TGCGCCAGCAGCTCGGAAGGGCCTCAAGGCTATGGCTACACCTTC.

The J gene is TRBJ2-5, the V gene TRBV3-1; maybe TRBD2 (5 bases). Germline CDR1 LGHDT, CDR2 YNNKEL (reference sequence). With 3 bases removed from V and 2 bases from J, the gap between germline ends came to 19 bases. CDR3 size: 17 residues. The CDR3 region has the DNA TGTGCCAGCAGCCACGGCGACGGACTCCAAACACAAGAGACCCAGTACTTC. Translation: CASSHGDGLQTQETQYF.

This clonotype was observed a handful of times. The J gene is TRBJ2-1, the V gene TRBV29-1, with D possibly called TRBD1 or TRBD2 (5 bases each). Germline V gene data show CDR1 as SQVTM and CDR2 as ANQGSEA. Deletions cut 5 bases from V and 6 bases from J, with 14 bases between. This CDR3 is 13 amino acids long. CDR3: CSVSWDAPNEQFF. The CDR3, as DNA: TGCAGCGTTTCTTGGGACGCTCCCAATGAGCAGTTCTTC.

The chain has TRBV29-1 and TRBJ2-1; D is unclear. The J call is doubtful: the DNA matches TRBJ2-7 better. This CDR3 is 11 amino acids long. The germline gives CDR1 SQVTM, CDR2 ANQGSEA. The CDR3 reads CSVPSYNEQYF. CDR3 sequence (DNA): TGCAGCGTCCCTTCCTACAATGAGCAGTACTTC.

The chain joins TRBV4-3 to TRBJ2-3, with a possible D match to TRBD1 (6 bases). This CDR3 is built from 14 residues. Trimming pared 8 bases from V and 1 base from J, leaving 13 bases between. CDR1 and CDR2 from the germline V gene are LGHNA and YSLEER. The CDR3 coding sequence is TGCGCCAGCGGAACAGGGTCGGGCACAGATACGCAGTATTTT. Residues: CASGTGSGTDTQYF.

CDR3 in amino acids: CASSGVENIQYF. CDR3 coding DNA: TGTGCCAGCAGTGGGGTGGAGAACATTCAGTACTTC. The chain couples TRBV2 to TRBJ2-4, with no clear D. CDR3 length: 12 amino acids. CDR1 SNHLY and CDR2 FYNNEI come from the germline V gene. Between the trimmed V and J ends, which lost 4 bases and 7 bases, there was a span of 8 bases.